Listed below are T cell receptor beta chains from one sample, sequenced in a study of blood T cells in healthy people across ages. TCRdb used MiXCR to reprocess the 5' RACE reads, holding one entry per CDR3 protein. The data contain hundreds of thousands of distinct CDR3 sequences, 20% to 30% of them singletons. The same sample was also studied in work on T cells of mothers and their children.

The sequencing sample was made of blood. All receptors derive from a boy aged 5-17 years in good health. Each CDR3 is given with its conserved first and last residue. The order of the fields is clone size, D gene, J gene, V gene, CDR3 protein, CDR3 DNA. D genes are given only for firm matches. Clone size, where shown, is once, few, many, or a class for clones that have expanded.

few TRBD1 TRBJ1-1 TRBV28 CASSRQGAINTEAFF TGTGCCAGCAGTCGCCAGGGGGCGATTAACACTGAAGCTTTCTTT
once TRBD1 TRBJ2-1 TRBV2 CASSQGAEQFF TGTGCCAGCAGTCAGGGGGCTGAGCAGTTCTTC
- TRBD1 TRBJ2-5 TRBV3-1 CASSHLDRGETQYF TGTGCCAGCAGCCACCTTGACAGGGGGGAGACCCAGTACTTC
- TRBD1 TRBJ2-5 TRBV28 CASSSSGTGEETQYF TGTGCCAGCAGTTCTTCCGGGACAGGGGAGGAGACCCAGTACTTC
- - TRBJ1-3 TRBV6-6 CASSFKVDTIYF TGTGCCAGCAGTTTCAAGGTTGACACCATATATTTT
once TRBD2 TRBJ2-1 TRBV20-1 CSAQSGTSGRNEQFF TGCAGTGCTCAATCCGGGACTAGCGGGAGAAATGAGCAGTTCTTC
- TRBD1 TRBJ2-1 TRBV7-6 CASTLRPGGDYNEQFF TGTGCCAGCACCCTAAGACCAGGGGGTGACTACAATGAGCAGTTCTTC
- TRBD1 TRBJ2-7 TRBV4-1 CASGSPLGTGVNEQYF TGCGCCAGCGGGTCCCCGTTGGGGACAGGGGTCAACGAGCAGTACTTC
- TRBD1 TRBJ2-1 TRBV7-2 CASSPRRQGASEQFF TGTGCCAGCAGCCCTAGGAGACAGGGGGCGAGTGAGCAGTTCTTC
- TRBD2 TRBJ2-1 TRBV7-9 CASSLSSGSAYNEQFF TGTGCCAGCAGCCTGTCTAGCGGCAGCGCTTACAATGAGCAGTTCTTC
- - TRBJ2-7 TRBV10-3 CAISNGGRARNEQYF TGTGCCATCAGTAACGGGGGGCGGGCAAGAAACGAGCAGTACTTC
many - TRBJ2-7 TRBV7-2 CASSFSYEQYF TGTGCCAGCAGCTTCTCCTACGAGCAGTACTTC
- - TRBJ1-5 TRBV19 CASMMAYSNQPQHF TGTGCCAGTATGATGGCCTATAGCAATCAGCCCCAGCATTTT
few - TRBJ2-5 TRBV11-2 CASSIEGEETQYF TGTGCCAGCAGTATTGAGGGGGAGGAGACCCAGTACTTC
- - TRBJ1-3 TRBV4-3 CASSQDRTANSGNTIYF TGCGCCAGCAGCCAAGATCGAACAGCAAACTCTGGAAACACCATATATTTT
few TRBD1 TRBJ2-1 TRBV5-1 CASSLGQGVDEQFF TGCGCCAGCAGCTTGGGACAGGGAGTTGATGAGCAGTTCTTC